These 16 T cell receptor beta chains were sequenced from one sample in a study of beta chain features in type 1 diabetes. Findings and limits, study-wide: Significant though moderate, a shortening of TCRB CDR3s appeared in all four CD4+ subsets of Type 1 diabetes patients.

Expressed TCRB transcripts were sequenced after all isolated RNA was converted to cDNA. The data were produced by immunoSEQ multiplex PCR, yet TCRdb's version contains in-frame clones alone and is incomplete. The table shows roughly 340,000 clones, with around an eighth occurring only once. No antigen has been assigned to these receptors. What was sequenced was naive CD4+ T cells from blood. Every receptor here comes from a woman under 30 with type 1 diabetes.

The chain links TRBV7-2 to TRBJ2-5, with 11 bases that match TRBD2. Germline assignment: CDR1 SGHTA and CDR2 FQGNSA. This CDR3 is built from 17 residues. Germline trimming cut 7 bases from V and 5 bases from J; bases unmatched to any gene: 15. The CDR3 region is CASTLAPRLAGLETQYF. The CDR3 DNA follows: TGTGCCAGCACTCTCGCCCCAAGACTAGCGGGGTTGGAGACCCAGTACTTC. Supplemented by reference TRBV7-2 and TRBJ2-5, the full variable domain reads GAGVSQSPSNKVTEKGKDVELRCDPISGHTALYWYRQSLGQGLEFLIYFQGNSAPDKSGLPSDRFSAERTGGSVSTLTIQRTQQEDSAVYLCASTLAPRLAGLETQYFGPGTRLLVL.

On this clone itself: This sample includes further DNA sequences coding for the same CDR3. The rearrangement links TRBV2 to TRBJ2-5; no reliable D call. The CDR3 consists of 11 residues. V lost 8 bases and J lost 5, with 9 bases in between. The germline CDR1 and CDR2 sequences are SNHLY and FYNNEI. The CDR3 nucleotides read TGTGCCAGCGAACAGCAGGAGACCCAGTACTTC. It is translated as CASEQQETQYF.

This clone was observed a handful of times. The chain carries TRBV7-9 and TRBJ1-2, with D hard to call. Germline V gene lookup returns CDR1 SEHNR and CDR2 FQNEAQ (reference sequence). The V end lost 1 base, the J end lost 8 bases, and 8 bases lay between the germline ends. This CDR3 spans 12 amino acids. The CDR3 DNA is TGTGCCAGCAGCTTAGAGCTTTCAGGCTACACCTTC. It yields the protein CASSLELSGYTF.

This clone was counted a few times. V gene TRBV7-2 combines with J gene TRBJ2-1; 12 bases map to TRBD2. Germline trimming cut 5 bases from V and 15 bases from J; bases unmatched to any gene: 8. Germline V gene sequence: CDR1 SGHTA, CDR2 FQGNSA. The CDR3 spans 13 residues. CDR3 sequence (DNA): TGTGCCAGCAGCGAGTGGACTAGCGGGGTGGGGTTCTTC. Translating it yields CASSEWTSGVGFF.

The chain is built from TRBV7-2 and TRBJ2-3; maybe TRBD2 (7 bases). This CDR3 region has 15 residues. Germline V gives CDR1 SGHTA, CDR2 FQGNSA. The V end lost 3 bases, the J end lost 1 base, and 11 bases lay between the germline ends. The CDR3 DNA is TGTGCCAGCAGCTTTGGGGGGGGCCGCACAGATACGCAGTATTTT. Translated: CASSFGGGRTDTQYF.

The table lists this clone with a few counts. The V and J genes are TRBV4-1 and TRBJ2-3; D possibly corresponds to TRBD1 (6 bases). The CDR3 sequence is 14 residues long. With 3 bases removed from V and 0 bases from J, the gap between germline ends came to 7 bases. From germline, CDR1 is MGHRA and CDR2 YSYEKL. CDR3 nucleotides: TGCGCCAGCAGCCACAGGGGAAGCACAGATACGCAGTATTTT. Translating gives CASSHRGSTDTQYF.

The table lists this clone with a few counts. In DNA form, the CDR3 reads TGTGCCAGCTCACCCCTAGCGGGAGGCTACGAGCAGTACTTC. This codes for CASSPLAGGYEQYF. The gene calls are TRBV18 and TRBJ2-7; 11 bases fit TRBD2. Germline-derived CDR1 and CDR2 are KGHSH and LQKENI. The J segment lost 3 bases and the V segment lost 3 bases, leaving 1 base of the junction unmatched. This CDR3 spans 14 amino acids.

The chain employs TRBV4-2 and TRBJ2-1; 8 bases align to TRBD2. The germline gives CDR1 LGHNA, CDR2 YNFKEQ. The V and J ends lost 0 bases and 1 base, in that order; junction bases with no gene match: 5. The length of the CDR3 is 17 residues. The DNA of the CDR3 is TGTGCCAGCAGCCAAGATTTCACTAGCGGTTCCTACAATGAGCAGTTCTTC. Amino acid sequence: CASSQDFTSGSYNEQFF.

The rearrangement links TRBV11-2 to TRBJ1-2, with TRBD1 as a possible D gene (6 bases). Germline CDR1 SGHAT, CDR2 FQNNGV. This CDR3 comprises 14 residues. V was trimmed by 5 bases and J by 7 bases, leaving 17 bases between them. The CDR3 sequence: CASSDTGQTFGYTF. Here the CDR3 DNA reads TGTGCCAGCAGCGACACGGGACAAACTTTTGGCTACACCTTC. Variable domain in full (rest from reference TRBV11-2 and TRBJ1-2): EAGVAQSPRYKIIEKRQSVAFWCNPISGHATLYWYQQILGQGPKLLIQFQNNGVVDDSQLPKDRFSAERLKGVDSTLKIQPAKLEDSAVYLCASSDTGQTFGYTFGSGTRLTVV.

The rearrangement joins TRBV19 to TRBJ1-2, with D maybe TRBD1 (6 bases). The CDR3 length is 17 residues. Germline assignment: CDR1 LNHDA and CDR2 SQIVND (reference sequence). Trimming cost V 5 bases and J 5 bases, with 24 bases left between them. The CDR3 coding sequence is TGTGCCAGTAGTCGGACAGAATCCTTCGTCAGGCTTTATGGCTACACCTTC. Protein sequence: CASSRTESFVRLYGYTF.

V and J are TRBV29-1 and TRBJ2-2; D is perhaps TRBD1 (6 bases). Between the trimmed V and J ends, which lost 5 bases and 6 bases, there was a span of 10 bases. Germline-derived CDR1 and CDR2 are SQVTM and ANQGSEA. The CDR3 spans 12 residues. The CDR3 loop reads CSVTRGPGELFF. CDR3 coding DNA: TGCAGCGTTACCAGGGGCCCCGGGGAGCTGTTTTTT.

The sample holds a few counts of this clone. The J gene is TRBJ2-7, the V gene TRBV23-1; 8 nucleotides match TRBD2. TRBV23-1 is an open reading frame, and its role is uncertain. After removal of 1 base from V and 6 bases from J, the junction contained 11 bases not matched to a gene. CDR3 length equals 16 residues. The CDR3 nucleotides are TGCGCCAGCAGTCAATGTGGTCAGCGGGAGTGGGGCGAGCAGTACTTC. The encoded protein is CASSQCGQREWGEQYF.

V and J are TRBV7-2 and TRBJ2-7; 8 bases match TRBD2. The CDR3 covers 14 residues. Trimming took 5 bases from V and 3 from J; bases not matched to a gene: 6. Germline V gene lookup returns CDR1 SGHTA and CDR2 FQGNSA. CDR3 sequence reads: CASSLSGNRYEQYF. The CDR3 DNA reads TGTGCCAGCAGCCTTAGCGGGAACCGCTACGAGCAGTACTTC.

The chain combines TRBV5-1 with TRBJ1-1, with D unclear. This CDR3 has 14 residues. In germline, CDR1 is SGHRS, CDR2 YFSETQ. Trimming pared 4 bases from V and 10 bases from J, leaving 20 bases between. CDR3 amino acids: CASSVVHSEARAFF. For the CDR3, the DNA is TGCGCCAGCAGCGTCGTACATTCGGAAGCGCGAGCTTTCTTT.

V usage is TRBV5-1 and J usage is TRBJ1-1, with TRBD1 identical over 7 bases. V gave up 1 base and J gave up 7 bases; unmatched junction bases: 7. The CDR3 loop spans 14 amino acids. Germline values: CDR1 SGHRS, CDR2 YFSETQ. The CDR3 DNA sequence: TGCGCCAGCAGCTTGCATGGACAGGACAATGAAGCTTTCTTT. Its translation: CASSLHGQDNEAFF.

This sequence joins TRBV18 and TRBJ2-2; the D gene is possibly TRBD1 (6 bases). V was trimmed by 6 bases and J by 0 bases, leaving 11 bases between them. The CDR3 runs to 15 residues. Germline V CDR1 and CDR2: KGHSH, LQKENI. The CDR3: CASSRTDSNTGELFF. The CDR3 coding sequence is TGTGCCAGCTCCAGGACAGACTCGAACACCGGGGAGCTGTTTTTT.